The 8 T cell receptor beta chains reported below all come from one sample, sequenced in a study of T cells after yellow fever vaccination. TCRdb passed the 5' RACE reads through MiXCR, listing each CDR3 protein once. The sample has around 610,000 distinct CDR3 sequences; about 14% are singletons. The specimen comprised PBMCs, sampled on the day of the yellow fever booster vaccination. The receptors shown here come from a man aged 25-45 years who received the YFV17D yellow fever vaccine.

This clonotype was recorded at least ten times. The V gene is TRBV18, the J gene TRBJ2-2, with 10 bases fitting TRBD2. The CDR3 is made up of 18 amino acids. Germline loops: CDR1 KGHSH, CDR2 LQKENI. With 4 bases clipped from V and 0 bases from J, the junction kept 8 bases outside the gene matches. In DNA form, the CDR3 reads TGTGCCAGCTCACTTCGCGGGACTAGCGCAACGAACACCGGGGAGCTGTTTTTT. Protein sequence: CASSLRGTSATNTGELFF.

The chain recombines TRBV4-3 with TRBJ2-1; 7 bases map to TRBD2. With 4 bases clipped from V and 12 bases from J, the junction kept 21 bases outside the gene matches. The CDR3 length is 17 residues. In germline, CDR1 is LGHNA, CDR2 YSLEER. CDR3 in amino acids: CASSPGSAGVPGRGQFF. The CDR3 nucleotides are TGCGCCAGCAGCCCCGGAAGCGCGGGAGTCCCGGGAAGGGGGCAGTTCTTC.

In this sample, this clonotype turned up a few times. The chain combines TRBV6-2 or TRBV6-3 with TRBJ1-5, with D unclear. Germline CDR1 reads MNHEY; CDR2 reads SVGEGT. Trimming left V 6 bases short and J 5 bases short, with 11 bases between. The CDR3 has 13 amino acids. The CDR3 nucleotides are TGTGCCAGCAGAGTTAACGGGGATCAGCCCCAGCATTTT. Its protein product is CASRVNGDQPQHF.

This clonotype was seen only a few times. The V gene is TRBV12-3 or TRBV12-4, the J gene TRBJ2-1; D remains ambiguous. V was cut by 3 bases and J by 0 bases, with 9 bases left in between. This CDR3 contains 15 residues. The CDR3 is CASSFSQTSYNEQFF. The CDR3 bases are TGTGCCAGCAGTTTTTCACAGACCTCCTACAATGAGCAGTTCTTC.

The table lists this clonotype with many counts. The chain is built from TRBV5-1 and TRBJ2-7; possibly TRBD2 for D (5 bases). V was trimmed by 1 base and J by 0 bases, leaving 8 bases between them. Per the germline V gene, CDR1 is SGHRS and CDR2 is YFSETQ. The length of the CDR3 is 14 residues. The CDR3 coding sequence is TGCGCCAGCAGCTTGTTGGGGAGCTCCTACGAGCAGTACTTC. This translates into CASSLLGSSYEQYF.

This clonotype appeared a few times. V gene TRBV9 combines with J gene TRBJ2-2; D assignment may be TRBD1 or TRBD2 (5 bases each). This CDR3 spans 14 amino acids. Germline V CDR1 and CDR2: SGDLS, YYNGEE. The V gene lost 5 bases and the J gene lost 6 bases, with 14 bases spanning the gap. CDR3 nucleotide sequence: TGTGCCAGCAGACTAGGACAAGCGGCCGGGGAGCTGTTTTTT. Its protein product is CASRLGQAAGELFF.

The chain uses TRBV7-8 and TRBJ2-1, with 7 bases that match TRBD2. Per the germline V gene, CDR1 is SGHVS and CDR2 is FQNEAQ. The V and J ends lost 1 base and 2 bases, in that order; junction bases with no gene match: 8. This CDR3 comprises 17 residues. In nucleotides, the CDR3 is TGTGCCAGCAGCTTAGGAGAAGGGAGGGCCACCTACAATGAGCAGTTCTTC. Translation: CASSLGEGRATYNEQFF.

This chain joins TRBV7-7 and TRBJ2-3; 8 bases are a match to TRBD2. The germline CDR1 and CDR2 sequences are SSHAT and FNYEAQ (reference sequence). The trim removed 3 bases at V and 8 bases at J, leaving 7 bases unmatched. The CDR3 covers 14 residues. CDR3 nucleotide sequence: TGTGCCAGCAGCTTGTCCCTAGCGGGTGCTACGCAGTATTTT. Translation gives CASSLSLAGATQYF.